This TCR beta chain was captured in a study of spatial heterogeneity in lung cancer (dated by TCRdb to about 2019). Background on the whole study: The donors were more than 60 patients from the lung TRACERx cohort who had early-stage, untreated non-small cell lung cancer. At surgery, 200 to 250 tumor regions, 61 to 75 matched nontumor lung samples and about 56 PBMC samples were TCR-sequenced for both alpha and beta chains. In the raw uncorrected reads, each unique combination of TCR and UMI appeared more than ten times on average. The study quantitatively compared TCR alpha and beta repertoires across multiple tumor regions, matched nontumor lung and blood in non-small cell lung cancer. Follow-up PBMC samples were sequenced whenever the samples were available, and the median time to follow-up was around 24 months after resection. Nonsynonymous mutation counts, determined by whole-exome sequencing of tumor tissue, were related to TCR repertoire features. More beta-chain than alpha-chain transcripts were consistently detected, likely reflecting higher beta-chain transcript abundance.

The germline V gene encodes CDR1 LGHDT and CDR2 YNNKEL (reference sequence). V and J are trimmed by 4 bases and 10 bases, and the gene matches miss 4 bases of the junction. Its CDR3 holds 14 amino acids, cysteine through phenylalanine. Of all the DNA, just the CDR3 is kept, 42 bases in frame from base 1. Interpreted using the paper, the time point label stands for: blood at routine non-recurrence follow-up after resection. Whole RNA extracted from tumor and nontumor lung tissue, or from cryopreserved PBMC samples, was used for TCR sequencing without cell sorting. Only patients with enough RNA available from two or more tumor regions were chosen for TCR sequencing. Study-wide conclusions, independent of this receptor: Ubiquitous expanded tumor TCRs showed up in blood more often at tumor resection than at routine follow-up. Additional single-cell paired TCR alpha and beta sequencing was considered necessary to confirm, at a functional level, the hypothesis that regional TCRs recognize regional mutations. Only approximately 13 patients were included in comparisons of baseline and follow-up blood repertoires.

Points on this clonotype: Its binding antigen is unknown. The sample holds no much larger clone one base away, and base qualities are not on file.

The library was prepared using 5' RACE. The sample was run on a NextSeq 500. The TCR library protocol attached a unique molecular identifier to each TCR cDNA molecule to allow correction of PCR and sequencing errors. In the source study's methods: Decombinator tools were used for TCR identification, UMI-based error correction and CDR3 extraction. Expanded TCRs were defined as those above a frequency of 2 per 1,000, corresponding to the top 1% of the tumor frequency distribution. Renyi diversity was computed with the R vegan package after each repertoire had been subsampled 100 times to 5,000 TCRs. CDR3 similarity networks were built from amino acid triplet string-kernel similarity, with CDR3s being connected when pairwise similarity was above 0.82. Starting from the raw public reads, TCRdb applied fastp trimming at Q25, assembled clones with MiXCR and retained in-frame beta chains. CDR3 protein duplicates are merged, each entry listing the most common genes and DNA. TCRdb, rather than the study authors, made the V and J calls. The sample table contains about 25,000 distinct CDR3 sequences; only one count was recorded for 6% of them. The ten biggest clones cover 20% to 25% of the sample.

The TCR sequence derives from a male donor with early-stage non-small cell lung cancer. The sequence links TRBV3-1 to TRBJ1-6; 10 of the junction bases match TRBD1. The sample was PBMCs, taken at follow-up. The nucleotides are TGTGCCAGCAGCCGTCGGACAGGGGGATCACCCCTCCACTTT. Protein translation: CASSRRTGGSPLHF.